Listed here are 5 T cell receptor beta chains from one sample, sequenced in a study of blood T cell repertoires in COVID-19 (dated by TCRdb to the early 2020s). The library was produced with the immunoSEQ multiplex PCR assay. TCRdb mirrors the immuneACCESS table, restricted to in-frame sequences. Some clones are absent from its copies; in checked studies, under half trace to an unresolved V gene, and the reason for the others is unknown. This sample lists 200,000 to 250,000 clones; about 83% were detected once. The top ten constitute around 4.6% of the sample. The sequenced sample was PBMCs or T cells enriched from blood (not recorded which). These receptors were collected from a woman aged 45-59 years who had been exposed to COVID-19.

The rearrangement joins TRBV5-1 to TRBJ1-3, with 9 bases matching TRBD1. There are 15 residues in the CDR3. The trim removed 0 bases at V and 4 bases at J, leaving 2 bases unmatched. Germline loops: CDR1 SGHRS, CDR2 YFSETQ. This chain's CDR3 is CASSLAGQGGNTIYF. The CDR3 DNA reads as TGCGCCAGCAGCTTGGCCGGACAGGGGGGAAACACCATATATTTT.

The V and J genes are TRBV18 and TRBJ1-1, with D perhaps matching TRBD1 (5 bases). The CDR3 loop spans 13 amino acids. V was cut by 3 bases and J by 10 bases, with 15 bases left in between. Germline loops: CDR1 KGHSH, CDR2 LQKENI. The CDR3 sequence is CASSPPGGVGAFF. The CDR3 coding sequence is TGTGCCAGCTCACCCCCCGGAGGGGTCGGAGCTTTCTTT. Using reference TRBV18 and TRBJ1-1 for the parts outside the CDR3, the full variable domain is NAGVMQNPRHLVRRRGQEARLRCSPMKGHSHVYWYRQLPEEGLKFMVYLQKENIIDESGMPKERFSAEFPKEGPSILRIQQVVRGDSAAYFCASSPPGGVGAFFGQGTRLTVV.

The chain links TRBV21-1 to TRBJ2-3; TRBD2 is the table's D call and was not checked against the DNA. TRBV21-1 is deemed a pseudogene. The CDR3 is 13 residues long. The CDR3 coding sequence is TGTGCCAGCAAGGAGCTAGCTCCAGATACGCAGTATTTT. Its translation is CASKELAPDTQYF.

The rearrangement joins TRBV30 to TRBJ2-7; a possible D gene is TRBD1 (6 bases). CDR1 and CDR2 (germline): GTSNPN, SVGIG (reference sequence). The CDR3 totals 13 residues. V was shortened by 0 bases and J by 6 bases, with 12 bases between the two germline ends. For the CDR3, the DNA is TGTGCCTGGAGTGTACACAGGGCTGGCGAGCAGTACTTC. It yields the protein CAWSVHRAGEQYF. The full variable domain, with the rest looked up from reference TRBV30 and TRBJ2-7, is SQTIHQWPATLVQPVGSPLSLECTVEGTSNPNLYWYRQAAGRGLQLLFYSVGIGQISSEVPQNLSASRPQDRQFILSSKKLLLSDSGFYLCAWSVHRAGEQYFGPGTRLTVT.

The chain links TRBV27 to TRBJ2-3; perhaps TRBD2 as D (5 bases). V lost 0 bases and J 2 bases, leaving 12 bases between the germline ends. This CDR3 comprises 16 residues. Germline CDR1 and CDR2: MNHEY and SMNVEV (reference sequence). The CDR3 sequence: CASSLSRGLLTDTQYF. The CDR3 nucleotides read TGTGCCAGCAGTTTATCCCGTGGACTTCTCACAGATACGCAGTATTTT.